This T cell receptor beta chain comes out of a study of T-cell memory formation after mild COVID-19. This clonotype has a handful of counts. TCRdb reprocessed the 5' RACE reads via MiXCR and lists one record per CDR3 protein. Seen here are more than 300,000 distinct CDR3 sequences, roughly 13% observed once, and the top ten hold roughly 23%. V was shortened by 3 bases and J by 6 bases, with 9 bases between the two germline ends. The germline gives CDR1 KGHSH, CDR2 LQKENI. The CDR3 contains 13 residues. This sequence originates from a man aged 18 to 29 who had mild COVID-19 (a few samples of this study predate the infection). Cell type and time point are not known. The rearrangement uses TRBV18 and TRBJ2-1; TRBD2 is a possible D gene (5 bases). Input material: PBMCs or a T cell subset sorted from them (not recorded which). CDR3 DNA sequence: TGTGCCAGCTCACCGGGAGACACCAATGAGCAGTTCTTC. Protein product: CASSPGDTNEQFF.